This TCR beta chain is from a study of shared clonotypes between healthy human individuals. How the authors handled the data: Junction-only immunoSEQ data arrived without quality scores, meaning filtering differed. Method: immunoSEQ multiplex PCR; TCRdb's copy keeps in-frame clones and lacks some. The DNA gave D and trimming, while V, J and clone size come from that table. This repertoire shows some 800,000 clones, around 93% found once; its top ten account for approximately 25%. This CDR3 has 14 amino acids. Trimming took 3 bases from V and 2 from J, leaving 11 bases between them. Germline assignment: CDR1 MDHEN and CDR2 SYDVKM. In the naive CD8 group, cells lacked CD45RO and were positively selected for CCR7, so terminally differentiated effector memory CD45RA+ cells were left out.

This sequence joins TRBV28 and TRBJ2-7; the D is unclear. The clonotype was recovered from a man aged 25-45 years in good health. Sequences were obtained from naive CD8+ T cells sorted from blood. Here the CDR3 reads CASSLPRSTYEQYF. For the CDR3, the DNA is TGTGCCAGCAGTTTGCCACGGTCCACCTACGAGCAGTACTTC.